This T cell receptor beta chain was captured by sequencing in a study of cytomegalovirus exposure and HLA in healthy donors. Of note for this clone: Its cognate antigen is unknown.

Primers included in the PCR were 60 Vbeta and 13 Jbeta primers. Authors' data handling: Later work found about 80 million unique TCR beta chains, with 9.5 million to 12 million shared. This table comes from immunoSEQ multiplex PCR, and its TCRdb copy is limited to in-frame clones, with some not included. That table gives V, J and clone size, and the DNA gave D and trimming. Here the sample spans about 170,000 clones, about 65% being singletons. Trimming removed 8 bases at V and 8 bases at J, with 15 bases between. The CDR3 is 12 amino acids. Germline assignment: CDR1 MNHNY and CDR2 SVGAGI (reference sequence). Notes on the study in general: Per published reports, the classifier diagnosed cytomegalovirus status with high specificity and sensitivity.

The clonotype comes from a girl aged 5-17 years in good health and CMV-seronegative. V is TRBV6-6 and J is TRBJ1-2; D unclear. The sample taken for sequencing was PBMCs. CDR3 amino acids: CASSPREDGYTF. Written as DNA, the CDR3 is TGTGCCAGCTCCCCGAGGGAGGACGGCTACACCTTC.